This TCR beta chain was recovered during a study of Graves' ophthalmopathy and Graves' hyperthyroidism (dated by TCRdb to about 2018). Turning to the overall study: Peripheral blood samples were taken at the time of initial diagnosis, before any treatment was given. The study used TCR beta repertoire signatures to distinguish Graves' ophthalmopathy from Graves' hyperthyroidism and to predict progression to ophthalmopathy. In total, around 130 blood samples were TCR-sequenced: some 43 ophthalmopathy, roughly 77 hyperthyroidism and roughly 17 hyperthyroidism-to-ophthalmopathy patients. To explore V-J signatures that distinguish ophthalmopathy from hyperthyroidism, a discovery set of 100 patients was enrolled, made up of some 41 with ophthalmopathy and fewer than 60 with stable hyperthyroidism. The independent validation cohort included about 19 hyperthyroidism patients plus 17 patients who later progressed from hyperthyroidism to ophthalmopathy. In several hyperthyroidism patients, the T-cell repertoires found in thyroid tissue were compared with those found in blood. Following sampling, methimazole starting at 30 mg daily was administered to hyperthyroidism patients, and high-dose intravenous methylprednisolone was administered to ophthalmopathy patients. The approximately 98 discovery patients were randomly divided into training and test sets at a 7:3 ratio. Beyond this particular receptor, the publication reports: In cross-validation, the 13-signature model distinguished ophthalmopathy from stable hyperthyroidism with 85% to 90% sensitivity and 81.08% specificity, and in the test set the corresponding values were approximately 79% and 70%. In validation, the model predicted ophthalmopathy progression with about 64% sensitivity and roughly 72% specificity; some 13 predicted patients were CT-confirmed with GO in a median of approximately 6.5 months. Sample size was not statistically predetermined, and group allocation was not concealed from the investigators. Among expanded thyroid clonotypes with frequency above 0.001, most also showed up in blood, which suggests that blood repertoires may reflect the thyroid immune response.

Including the terminal cysteine and phenylalanine, the CDR3 comprises 13 residues. Just the 39-base CDR3 DNA is kept, in frame starting at base 1. Trimming removed 7 bases from V and 4 bases from J, leaving 13 bases between the germline ends. The germline V gene encodes CDR1 MNHNS and CDR2 SASEGT. Hyperthyroidism was considered stable if no progression to ophthalmopathy occurred within 18 months of follow-up. Patients with hyperthyroidism were aged 18 to 65 years, had been newly diagnosed, and had a disease duration of less than 2 months. Patients were excluded if they had other autoimmune diseases, uncontrolled infections, pregnancy or lactation. Clinical symptoms, serum thyroxine, TRAb, thyroid ultrasound and orbital computed tomography formed the basis of the diagnosis. Ficoll-Paque density gradient centrifugation was used to isolate PBMCs from around 10 ml of fresh peripheral blood. Total RNA was extracted with Trizol reagent and quality-checked on an Agilent 2100 Bioanalyzer.

On this clonotype: Its antigen is not yet known. Base qualities are not provided; no much larger clone lies one nucleotide away.

TCR beta CDR3 regions were amplified from RNA transcripts for repertoire sequencing. A first-round RT-PCR used HTBI primers with the Qiagen OneStep RT-PCR kit, followed by a second-round multiplex PCR, size selection and purification. Sequencing of the libraries was carried out on an Illumina HiSeq2000 in paired-end mode with 100 bp reads. The authors' pipeline ran thus. SOAPnuke was used for read processing, and reads with adapters, uncalled bases, a mean Phred below 15, or no exact constant-primer or identifier match were discarded. High-quality paired reads were merged with COPE v1.2.5. Each unique nucleotide sequence was defined as a clonotype, and clonotypes were aligned to IMGT TRB V, D and J references with MiTCR v1.1. The analysis was limited to V-J combinations with a frequency above 0.0001, which together covered 99% to 99.2% of the repertoires. For each V-J combination, a TCR clonal expansion and chaos score was defined as F50 clonal expansion divided by the chaos observed in the TCRdist matrix. Welch's t-statistics and random forest were used to reduce features to over ten V-J combinations, which were fed into a naive Bayes classifier. The Morisita-Horn index was used to measure how similar the thyroid and blood repertoires were. TCRdb ran its own pipeline on the public reads, namely fastp trimming at Q25 and MiXCR clone calling, and kept in-frame beta chains. CDR3 protein sequences are deduplicated, and each keeps its most common genes and DNA. The V and J calls, along with clone size, are taken from TCRdb and not from the paper's own processing. The sample records under 800,000 distinct CDR3 sequences, about a fifth of which are singletons. The ten largest clonotypes hold around 7% of the sample.

Recombination linked TRBV6-1 to TRBJ1-2; the D segment could be TRBD1, given 6 matching bases. The sample consisted of peripheral blood. This TCR came from a woman aged 18 to 35 with stable Graves' hyperthyroidism. Some clones in this sample may be carry-over from other donors' samples. Donor details come from another sample of the same person, matched by shared clones. Here the CDR3 is given as CASTQGLIYGYTF. The nucleotides read TGTGCCAGCACGCAGGGGCTAATCTATGGCTACACCTTC.